The 15 T cell receptor beta chains below were found in one sample sequenced in a study of graft-versus-host responses after intestinal transplantation. The antigens of these receptors remain unknown. This table comes from immunoSEQ multiplex PCR, and its TCRdb copy is limited to in-frame clones, with some not included. The sample includes 90,000 to 120,000 clones, roughly 89% seen only once; the top ten take roughly 0.71%. The sequences come from unstimulated CD4+ T cells sorted from spleen or lymph node cells, collected before transplant. The receptors stem from a human donor who was the organ donor for an intestinal transplant.

This clone was counted once. The chain links TRBV9 to TRBJ1-3, with D maybe TRBD1 (5 bases). CDR3 length: 16 residues. Trimming removed 0 bases from V and 8 bases from J, with 18 bases in between. Per the germline V gene, CDR1 is SGDLS and CDR2 is YYNGEE. CDR3 protein: CASSVAPRQGGDTIYF. CDR3 in DNA: TGTGCCAGCAGCGTAGCCCCGAGGCAGGGAGGCGACACCATATATTTT.

V and J are TRBV29-1 and TRBJ2-1, with 7 bases matching TRBD1. The CDR3 is 14 residues long. Per germline, CDR1 SQVTM and CDR2 ANQGSEA. Germline trimming cut 5 bases from V and 9 bases from J; bases unmatched to any gene: 13. This chain's CDR3 is CSVPSPTGFGEQFF. DNA for the CDR3: TGCAGCGTTCCAAGCCCGACAGGGTTCGGTGAGCAGTTCTTC.

The chain has TRBV28 and TRBJ1-4, with a weak D call TRBD1 (6 bases). The CDR3 loop spans 15 amino acids. V lost 6 bases and J 0 bases, leaving 11 bases between the germline ends. Germline lookup yields CDR1 MDHEN and CDR2 SYDVKM. The CDR3 here is CASSRRGPTNEKLFF. The CDR3 DNA sequence: TGTGCCAGCAGCCGCAGGGGCCCAACTAATGAAAAACTGTTTTTT.

Remarks on this clone: The junction does not match germline at one end; this may be a read error. This chain uses TRBV6-1 with TRBJ2-7, with unresolved D. CDR3 length: 14 amino acids. CDR1 is MNHNS and CDR2 is SASEGT in the germline V gene. The CDR3 region is CAISESGFNYEQYF. CDR3 in DNA: TGTGCCATCAGTGAGTCCGGGTTCAACTACGAGCAGTACTTC.

This sequence joins TRBV4-1 and TRBJ2-2, with D possibly TRBD1 on 6 matching bases. This CDR3 contains 17 residues. The V end lost 3 bases, the J end lost 0 bases, and 14 bases lay between the germline ends. Germline CDR1 MGHRA, CDR2 YSYEKL. CDR3 bases: TGCGCCAGCAGCCACCTCAGGGGCTATACGAACACCGGGGAGCTGTTTTTT. Amino acids: CASSHLRGYTNTGELFF.

The rearrangement uses TRBV25-1 and TRBJ1-1; 7 nucleotides align to TRBD1. Germline loops: CDR1 MGHDK, CDR2 SYGVNS. This CDR3 is built from 15 residues. The ends lost 4 bases at V and 5 bases at J; junction bases unmatched: 10. CDR3 loop: CASSGRGPRTTEAFF. CDR3 bases: TGTGCCAGCAGTGGAAGGGGGCCGCGAACAACTGAAGCTTTCTTT.

The chain carries TRBV6-1 and TRBJ2-1, with 7 bases lining up with TRBD2. Per the germline V gene, CDR1 is MNHNS and CDR2 is SASEGT. V gave up 6 bases and J gave up 14 bases; unmatched junction bases: 13. This CDR3 comprises 13 residues. The CDR3 nucleotides are TGTGCCAGCAGCCCTTCGGGAGGCGCCCTGGAGTTCTTC. This encodes CASSPSGGALEFF.

The chain carries TRBV13 and TRBJ2-5, with unresolved D. Germline V CDR1 and CDR2: PRHDT, FYEKMQ (reference sequence). This CDR3 is built from 13 residues. Trimming took 2 bases from V and 5 from J, leaving 9 bases between them. CDR3 nucleotides: TGTGCCAGCAGCTTACGTAGGGTTGAGACCCAGTACTTC. Translation gives CASSLRRVETQYF.

This chain connects TRBV11-3 to TRBJ2-7; no firm D call. CDR1 and CDR2 from the germline V gene are SGHNT and YENEEA. There are 11 residues in the CDR3. Trimming removed 9 bases from V and 3 bases from J, with 9 bases in between. CDR3 region: CASGRHYEQYF. The CDR3 DNA is TGTGCCAGTGGTCGGCACTACGAGCAGTACTTC. The full variable domain, its missing parts supplied by reference TRBV11-3 and TRBJ2-7, is EAGVVQSPRYKIIEKKQPVAFWCNPISGHNTLYWYLQNLGQGPELLIRYENEEAVDDSQLPKDRFSAERLKGVDSTLKIQPAELGDSAVYLCASGRHYEQYFGPGTRLTVT.

This clone was observed a few times. V is TRBV6-6 and J is TRBJ2-1; 9 bases fit TRBD2. The CDR3 is made up of 16 amino acids. Unmatched junction bases numbered 12, after V lost 6 bases and J lost 6 bases. In germline, CDR1 is MNHNY, CDR2 SVGAGI (reference sequence). The CDR3 is CASSSMRSGLANEQFF. In DNA, the CDR3 is TGTGCCAGCAGCTCGATGCGATCGGGACTAGCCAATGAGCAGTTCTTC.

The chain links TRBV11-2 to TRBJ1-2; D is ambiguous. Trimming pared 5 bases from V and 4 bases from J, leaving 23 bases between. CDR3 length: 17 residues. The germline V gene encodes CDR1 SGHAT and CDR2 FQNNGV. CDR3 region: CASSDHEASRKTYGYTF. The CDR3 region has the DNA TGTGCCAGCAGCGACCATGAAGCAAGCAGAAAGACCTATGGCTACACCTTC.

The chain recombines TRBV27 with TRBJ2-7; D remains ambiguous. The V and J ends lost 3 bases and 0 bases respectively, with 15 bases between them. The CDR3 runs to 16 residues. Germline V gives CDR1 MNHEY, CDR2 SMNVEV (reference sequence). The chain's CDR3 is CASSFIGKRTSYEQYF. CDR3 coding DNA: TGTGCCAGCAGTTTCATTGGGAAAAGGACCTCCTACGAGCAGTACTTC.

The genes are TRBV7-8 and TRBJ2-4; D perhaps matches TRBD1 (5 bases). Trimming pared 0 bases from V and 7 bases from J, leaving 10 bases between. This CDR3 has 14 residues. The germline CDR1 and CDR2 sequences are SGHVS and FQNEAQ. CDR3 in amino acids: CASSLAPGSNIQYF. The CDR3 DNA follows: TGTGCCAGCAGCTTAGCTCCAGGGTCGAACATTCAGTACTTC. Combining the CDR3 with reference TRBV7-8 and TRBJ2-4 gives the whole variable domain GAGVSQSPRYKVAKRGQDVALRCDPISGHVSLFWYQQALGQGPEFLTYFQNEAQLDKSGLPSDRFFAERPEGSVSTLKIQRTQQEDSAVYLCASSLAPGSNIQYFGAGTRLSVL.

This chain links TRBV5-1 with TRBJ2-3; D is undetermined. The CDR3 has 14 residues. Germline CDR1 and CDR2: SGHRS and YFSETQ. The V end was cut by 3 bases, the J end by 2 bases, with 10 bases between. The chain's CDR3 is CASSSTQPTDTQYF. DNA for the CDR3: TGCGCCAGCAGCTCCACCCAACCCACAGATACGCAGTATTTT.

The chain uses TRBV5-1 and TRBJ1-5, with TRBD1 as a possible D gene (5 bases). Trimming left V 4 bases short and J 6 bases short, with 20 bases between. The CDR3 runs 16 residues. CDR1 is SGHRS, CDR2 YFSETQ, per germline. CDR3 sequence: CASSPGIGAVGQPQHF. The CDR3 DNA follows: TGCGCCAGCAGCCCCGGAATCGGGGCTGTGGGTCAGCCCCAGCATTTT.